Presented here are 17 T cell receptor beta chains from one specimen sequenced in a study of shared clonotypes between healthy human individuals. Using immunoSEQ multiplex PCR, the repertoire was profiled, and TCRdb retains in-frame clones only, with some absent. The sample contains roughly 380,000 clones, just over 95% of which appear only once. The sequencing input was memory CD8+ T cells sorted from blood. The subset here: CD45RO+ cells pooled with CCR7-negative TemRA cells. Source of these receptors: a man aged 30 to 45 in good health.

The CDR3 nucleotides read TGTGCCAGCAGCTTCCGTCTTAGGTGGCTAGCCCCAGATACGCAGTATTTT. This encodes CASSFRLRWLAPDTQYF. The gene calls are TRBV7-9 and TRBJ2-3; D may be TRBD2 (5 bases). The CDR3 spans 17 residues. Germline lookup yields CDR1 SEHNR and CDR2 FQNEAQ (reference sequence). V shed 3 bases and J shed 4 bases, with 20 bases lying between them.

The chain uses TRBV2 and TRBJ2-5; D gene uncertain. The V and J ends lost 3 bases and 4 bases respectively, with 3 bases between them. This CDR3 spans 11 amino acids. The germline CDR1 and CDR2 sequences are SNHLY and FYNNEI. The CDR3 bases are TGTGCCAGCAGTGAGGGAGAGACCCAGTACTTC. It codes for CASSEGETQYF.

This chain's CDR3 is CASSSSPGLGNSPLHF. The CDR3, as DNA: TGTGCCAGCAGTTCCTCCCCGGGACTAGGGAATTCACCCCTCCACTTT. The chain couples TRBV6-5 to TRBJ1-6; maybe TRBD1 (5 bases). CDR3 length: 16 residues. CDR1 MNHEY and CDR2 SVGAGI come from the germline V gene. V was clipped by 4 bases and J by 7 bases, with 17 bases between them.

This clone was detected only once. The CDR3 DNA reads as TGTGCCAGCAGTTTGACAGGGGCCAAAAACATTCAGTACTTC. The encoded protein is CASSLTGAKNIQYF. The gene calls are TRBV6-5 and TRBJ2-4; TRBD1 matches 7 bases. Trimming cost V 4 bases and J 1 base; bases outside gene matches: 1. The CDR3 is 14 residues long. CDR1 and CDR2 (germline): MNHEY, SVGAGI.

This chain uses TRBV2 with TRBJ1-4; 10 bases line up with TRBD1. Germline CDR1 is SNHLY and CDR2 is FYNNEI. This CDR3 has 17 residues. Trimming cost V 4 bases and J 3 bases; bases outside gene matches: 8. CDR3 nucleotide sequence: TGTGCCAGCAGTGTGAGACAGGGGGCGGGAGCTAATGAAAAACTGTTTTTT. Encoded protein: CASSVRQGAGANEKLFF.

V is TRBV28 and J is TRBJ2-3; 12 bases map to TRBD2. Per the germline V gene, CDR1 is MDHEN and CDR2 is SYDVKM. Losses at the gene ends were 3 bases for V and 4 bases for J; bases not matched to a gene: 5. CDR3 size: 16 residues. The CDR3 region is CASSFTTSGSPDTQYF. The CDR3 bases are TGTGCCAGCAGTTTTACGACTAGCGGGAGCCCAGATACGCAGTATTTT.

J is TRBJ2-3 and V is TRBV5-4; 7 bases are a match to TRBD2. The germline gives CDR1 SGHNT, CDR2 YYREEE (reference sequence). Trimming at V came to 0 bases and at J to 2 bases, leaving 3 bases not matched to a gene. The CDR3 runs to 15 residues. The CDR3 region has the DNA TGTGCCAGCAGCTTGGCGGGAGGATACACAGATACGCAGTATTTT. Amino acid sequence: CASSLAGGYTDTQYF.

The V and J genes are TRBV9 and TRBJ2-2; D is ambiguous. Between the trimmed V and J ends, which lost 0 bases and 4 bases, there was a span of 4 bases. CDR3 length: 13 amino acids. Per germline, CDR1 SGDLS and CDR2 YYNGEE. The CDR3 region is CASSVESTGELFF. The CDR3 bases are TGTGCCAGCAGCGTAGAGAGCACCGGGGAGCTGTTTTTT.

The J gene is TRBJ1-1, the V gene TRBV28; no definite D call. Germline values: CDR1 MDHEN, CDR2 SYDVKM. V dropped 2 bases and J dropped 6 bases, with 10 bases sitting between them. CDR3 length: 13 residues. Here the CDR3 reads CASSLQAGAEAFF. The DNA for the CDR3 is TGTGCCAGCAGTTTACAGGCGGGCGCTGAAGCTTTCTTT.

V is TRBV7-2 and J is TRBJ2-7, with 11 bases fitting TRBD1. CDR1 and CDR2 (germline): SGHTA, FQGNSA. The CDR3 sequence is 15 residues long. After removal of 6 bases from V and 8 bases from J, the junction contained 12 bases not matched to a gene. CDR3 sequence reads: CASRFTPGTGGKQYF. In DNA form, the CDR3 reads TGTGCCAGCAGGTTCACGCCCGGGACAGGGGGGAAGCAGTACTTC.

J is TRBJ2-3 and V is TRBV28, with TRBD2 identical over 16 bases. In germline, CDR1 is MDHEN, CDR2 SYDVKM. This CDR3 has 17 residues. Trimming removed 4 bases from V and 5 bases from J; junction bases left unmatched: 6. The CDR3 spells CASSSGTSGRDVDTQYF. DNA for the CDR3: TGTGCCAGCAGTTCCGGGACTAGCGGGAGGGACGTAGATACGCAGTATTTT.

The chain uses TRBV5-1 and TRBJ2-7; TRBD2 matches at 10 bases. The CDR3 extends over 17 amino acids. The V segment lost 1 base and the J segment 4 bases; nucleotides outside the gene matches: 11. In germline, CDR1 is SGHRS, CDR2 YFSETQ. The CDR3 sequence is CASSLPGLAGDRYEQYF. As DNA, the CDR3 is TGCGCCAGCAGCTTGCCCGGTCTAGCGGGAGACAGATACGAGCAGTACTTC.

The V gene is TRBV5-1, the J gene TRBJ2-1; D unresolved. This CDR3 has 12 residues. Germline V gene data show CDR1 as SGHRS and CDR2 as YFSETQ. Trimming removed 1 base from V and 3 bases from J, with 2 bases in between. The CDR3 spells CASSLHYNEQFF. The CDR3 DNA follows: TGCGCCAGCAGCTTGCACTACAATGAGCAGTTCTTC.

On this clone itself: Other DNA variants within this sample encode the same CDR3. V and J are TRBV19 and TRBJ2-2; D is unresolved. Germline CDR1 is LNHDA and CDR2 is SQIVND (reference sequence). Trimming removed 1 base from V and 5 bases from J, with 5 bases in between. The CDR3 has 13 residues. The CDR3 DNA reads as TGTGCCAGTAGTATAGGTGGTACCGGGGAGCTGTTTTTT. Encoded protein: CASSIGGTGELFF.

The chain links TRBV5-6 to TRBJ1-5; 8 bases align to TRBD1. The junction had 6 bases not matched to a gene; V was cut back by 3 bases and J by 7 bases. Per germline, CDR1 SGHDT and CDR2 YYEEEE. This CDR3 is 14 amino acids long. The chain's CDR3 is CASSSTGAGQPQHF. As DNA, the CDR3 is TGTGCCAGCAGCTCGACAGGGGCAGGGCAGCCCCAGCATTTT.

The V call is TRBV5-1, the J call TRBJ2-3, with D tentatively TRBD1 or TRBD2 (6 bases each). The CDR3 length is 16 residues. Trimming removed 4 bases from V and 3 bases from J, with 18 bases in between. The germline CDR1 and CDR2 sequences are SGHRS and YFSETQ. The CDR3 DNA sequence: TGCGCCAGCAGCCCCTGGTACGGGGGCATGACAGATACGCAGTATTTT. As protein: CASSPWYGGMTDTQYF.

V is TRBV2 and J is TRBJ2-7; D not resolved. The length of the CDR3 is 13 residues. Germline lookup yields CDR1 SNHLY and CDR2 FYNNEI. Trimming shortened V by 7 bases and J by 0 bases, and 10 bases separated the two germline ends. CDR3 sequence reads: CASNPRSSYEQYF. The CDR3 DNA is TGTGCCAGCAATCCCCGTAGCTCCTACGAGCAGTACTTC.